Each of the 30 T cell receptor beta chains below was sequenced from the same sample in a study of cytomegalovirus exposure and HLA in healthy donors. PCR was performed using 60 Vbeta and 13 Jbeta primers. Only in-frame clones appear in the TCRdb table, and some are missing; sequencing was by immunoSEQ multiplex PCR. The sample holds about 100,000 clones, nearly 80% seen once. Sequencing was done on a sample of PBMCs. The receptors were gathered from a woman aged 40 to 50 in good health and CMV-seronegative.

The chain is built from TRBV18 and TRBJ2-5; D call uncertain. CDR1 and CDR2 (germline): KGHSH, LQKENI. V lost 3 bases, J lost 2 bases, and 4 bases lay in between. This CDR3 spans 12 amino acids. CDR3 in amino acids: CASSPQQETQYF. The CDR3 DNA reads TGTGCCAGCTCACCTCAACAAGAGACCCAGTACTTC.

The V call is TRBV5-1, the J call TRBJ2-3, with 11 nucleotides matching TRBD2. Trimming at V came to 3 bases and at J to 5 bases, leaving 17 bases not matched to a gene. Germline V CDR1 and CDR2: SGHRS, YFSETQ. The CDR3 contains 19 residues. This CDR3 reads CASSWNQIFSGGAGDTQYF. The CDR3 region has the DNA TGCGCCAGCAGCTGGAACCAAATCTTTAGCGGGGGGGCGGGAGATACGCAGTATTTT.

The CDR3 loop is CASSEGQGPNQPQHF. The CDR3 DNA is TGTGCCAGTAGTGAAGGACAGGGTCCTAATCAGCCCCAGCATTTT. V usage is TRBV19 and J usage is TRBJ1-5; TRBD1 aligns across 8 bases. V dropped 5 bases and J dropped 4; count of bases not matched to a gene: 7. The germline gives CDR1 LNHDA, CDR2 SQIVND (reference sequence). The CDR3 is made up of 15 amino acids.

CDR3 protein: CASSPNSVAGPIGELFF. DNA of the CDR3: TGTGCCAGCTCGCCAAACAGTGTAGCGGGGCCAATCGGGGAGCTGTTTTTT. The J gene is TRBJ2-2, the V gene TRBV18; 8 bases are shared with TRBD2. The CDR3 contains 17 residues. Looked up from germline, CDR1 is KGHSH and CDR2 is LQKENI. V lost 6 bases, J lost 7 bases, and 16 bases stayed unmatched.

The genes are TRBV7-9 and TRBJ2-5; 8 bases agree with TRBD2. This CDR3 is built from 17 residues. Trimming cost V 3 bases and J 5 bases; bases outside gene matches: 14. The germline V gene has CDR1 SEHNR and CDR2 FQNEAQ (reference sequence). In nucleotides, the CDR3 is TGTGCCAGCAGCTTCCGCCTTGGCGCGGGGGGCGCCGAGACCCAGTACTTC. Translating it yields CASSFRLGAGGAETQYF.

This clone was recorded once. This chain connects TRBV7-9 to TRBJ1-5, with D maybe TRBD1 (5 bases). Per the germline V gene, CDR1 is SEHNR and CDR2 is FQNEAQ (reference sequence). The CDR3 totals 19 residues. The ends were cut back, 5 bases at V and 0 bases at J, with 23 bases in the middle. The CDR3: CASSEGLGRDKYSNQPQHF. CDR3 bases: TGTGCCAGCAGCGAAGGACTGGGGCGGGATAAGTATAGCAATCAGCCCCAGCATTTT.

V and J are TRBV5-4 and TRBJ2-1; weak D call: TRBD2 (5 bases). V lost 3 bases and J 8 bases, leaving 24 bases between the germline ends. This CDR3 has 17 residues. Germline V lookup: CDR1 SGHNT, CDR2 YYREEE (reference sequence). The CDR3 is CASSSEAGRSGFDEQFF. Here the CDR3 DNA reads TGTGCCAGCAGCTCCGAGGCGGGCCGATCGGGCTTCGATGAGCAGTTCTTC.

In this sample, this clone turned up once. The gene calls are TRBV12-5 and TRBJ1-1; tentative D call: TRBD1 (6 bases). Germline V gene sequence: CDR1 LGHNT, CDR2 FRNRAP. The CDR3 runs 17 residues. V lost 2 bases and J lost 0, with 16 bases in between. The CDR3 region has the DNA TGTGCTAGTGGTTTGAGGGCAGGGGAGTACATGAACACTGAAGCTTTCTTT. This encodes CASGLRAGEYMNTEAFF.

The chain employs TRBV5-1 and TRBJ2-5, with TRBD1 as a possible D gene (5 bases). Germline V CDR1 and CDR2: SGHRS, YFSETQ. The CDR3 loop spans 14 amino acids. With 3 bases removed from V and 3 bases from J, the gap between germline ends came to 12 bases. The CDR3 DNA is TGCGCCAGCAGCTCCCGGTTGACAGAAGAGACCCAGTACTTC. The encoded protein is CASSSRLTEETQYF.

The genes are TRBV27 and TRBJ1-1; D possibly corresponds to TRBD1 (6 bases). This CDR3 contains 15 residues. The V end was cut by 6 bases, the J end by 5 bases, with 19 bases between. Germline CDR1 reads MNHEY; CDR2 reads SMNVEV (reference sequence). The CDR3 reads CASSPPWGLRTEAFF. Written as DNA, the CDR3 is TGTGCCAGCAGCCCTCCCTGGGGGCTGAGGACTGAAGCTTTCTTT.

The table lists this clone with a count of one. The rearrangement links TRBV19 to TRBJ2-2; 14 nucleotides line up with TRBD2. This CDR3 region has 18 residues. With V trimmed by 7 bases and J by 4 bases, 11 bases remained unmatched. Germline V CDR1 and CDR2: LNHDA, SQIVND (reference sequence). CDR3 nucleotide sequence: TGTGCCAGTAACAAAAGACTAGCGGGGGGGCGTGCCACCGGGGAGCTGTTTTTT. It encodes CASNKRLAGGRATGELFF.

This clone has a handful of counts. The chain recombines TRBV6-6 with TRBJ1-1; 7 bases line up with TRBD1. The CDR3 has 15 amino acids. In germline, CDR1 is MNHNY, CDR2 SVGAGI (reference sequence). J lost 1 base, V lost 5 bases, and 7 bases had no gene match. CDR3 DNA: TGTGCCAGCAGTCAGACAGGGTTGGGGAACACTGAAGCTTTCTTT. As protein: CASSQTGLGNTEAFF.

This clone was detected a few times. The gene calls are TRBV9 and TRBJ1-1; TRBD1 agrees at 7 bases. The junction had 10 bases not matched to a gene; V was cut back by 2 bases and J by 0 bases. Per the germline V gene, CDR1 is SGDLS and CDR2 is YYNGEE. This CDR3 spans 17 amino acids. The CDR3, as DNA: TGTGCCAGCAGCGTGGGGACGACAGGGAGTATGAACACTGAAGCTTTCTTT. This encodes CASSVGTTGSMNTEAFF.

This chain joins TRBV6-5 and TRBJ2-7; 9 bases map to TRBD2. Germline V gives CDR1 MNHEY, CDR2 SVGAGI. V gave up 0 bases and J gave up 4 bases; unmatched junction bases: 4. This CDR3 spans 15 amino acids. CDR3 nucleotide sequence: TGTGCCAGCAGTTACTCGACAGCGGGGGGTTACGAGCAGTACTTC. Its protein is CASSYSTAGGYEQYF.

The rearrangement uses TRBV14 and TRBJ2-1; a possible D gene is TRBD2 (5 bases). The CDR3 totals 13 residues. V was trimmed by 0 bases and J by 12 bases, leaving 12 bases between them. The germline V gene has CDR1 SGHDN and CDR2 FVKESK. In nucleotides, the CDR3 is TGTGCCAGCAGCCAAGATGAGTCGAGGGCGCAGTTCTTC. This codes for CASSQDESRAQFF.

This chain links TRBV30 with TRBJ1-6; D ambiguous. Germline-derived CDR1 and CDR2 are GTSNPN and SVGIG (reference sequence). The CDR3 is 16 residues long. V was clipped by 4 bases and J by 2 bases, with 15 bases between them. The CDR3 DNA reads TGTGCCTGGACCCACGGCGGTTCCCCCTATAATTCACCCCTCCACTTT. This codes for CAWTHGGSPYNSPLHF.

The chain combines TRBV7-2 with TRBJ1-3; no reliable D call. CDR1 is SGHTA, CDR2 FQGNSA, per germline. The CDR3 is 15 residues long. The germline V and J ends were trimmed by 3 bases and 0 bases, with 9 bases remaining between them. The CDR3 bases are TGTGCCAGCAGCTTCCACCCGAGCTCTGGAAACACCATATATTTT. Encoded protein: CASSFHPSSGNTIYF.

The V gene is TRBV7-7, the J gene TRBJ2-3; 11 bases agree with TRBD2. Germline V gives CDR1 SSHAT, CDR2 FNYEAQ (reference sequence). V lost 5 bases, J lost 9 bases, and 7 bases stayed unmatched. CDR3 size: 14 residues. CDR3 loop: CASSQNLAGGTQYF. The DNA of the CDR3 is TGTGCCAGCAGCCAAAATCTAGCGGGGGGCACGCAGTATTTT.

The J gene is TRBJ1-6, the V gene TRBV5-4; 9 bases line up with TRBD1. Germline V CDR1 and CDR2: SGHNT, YYREEE (reference sequence). J lost 7 bases, V lost 5 bases, and 10 bases had no gene match. The CDR3 extends over 16 amino acids. The CDR3 spells CASSPSPGTGNSPLHF. As DNA, the CDR3 is TGTGCCAGCAGTCCAAGCCCCGGGACAGGGAATTCACCCCTCCACTTT.

V and J are TRBV7-2 and TRBJ2-3; 8 nucleotides agree with TRBD1. Unmatched junction bases numbered 3, after V lost 4 bases and J lost 3 bases. CDR1 SGHTA and CDR2 FQGNSA come from the germline V gene. The CDR3 is 14 amino acids. The CDR3 reads CASSSDRATDTQYF. CDR3 nucleotides: TGTGCCAGCAGCTCGGACAGGGCGACAGATACGCAGTATTTT.

This clone occurred once. CDR3 loop: CASRSRVAEAFF. The CDR3 DNA is TGTGCCAGCAGGAGCCGGGTGGCTGAAGCTTTCTTT. The rearrangement joins TRBV2 to TRBJ1-1; D not certain. Trimming pared 6 bases from V and 6 bases from J, leaving 11 bases between. Germline-derived CDR1 and CDR2 are SNHLY and FYNNEI. The CDR3 length is 12 residues.

The rearrangement joins TRBV28 to TRBJ2-2, with D possibly being TRBD2 (7 bases). There are 16 residues in the CDR3. CDR1 and CDR2 (germline): MDHEN, SYDVKM. Deletions cut 6 bases from V and 5 bases from J, with 19 bases between. The CDR3 is CASSWARGARTGELFF. The CDR3 DNA reads as TGTGCCAGCAGCTGGGCCCGGGGGGCGCGGACCGGGGAGCTGTTTTTT.

The chain couples TRBV30 to TRBJ2-7, with D possibly matching TRBD1 (5 bases). CDR3 length equals 12 residues. Germline CDR1 GTSNPN, CDR2 SVGIG (reference sequence). V was trimmed by 2 bases and J by 4 bases, leaving 9 bases between them. The CDR3 region has the DNA TGTGCCTGGAGTACTCAGGGTTACGAGCAGTACTTC. Translating gives CAWSTQGYEQYF. Full variable domain (rest looked up from reference TRBV30 and TRBJ2-7): SQTIHQWPATLVQPVGSPLSLECTVEGTSNPNLYWYRQAAGRGLQLLFYSVGIGQISSEVPQNLSASRPQDRQFILSSKKLLLSDSGFYLCAWSTQGYEQYFGPGTRLTVT.

V is TRBV27 and J is TRBJ1-1, with 8 bases that match TRBD1. CDR1 and CDR2 (germline): MNHEY, SMNVEV (reference sequence). The CDR3 totals 17 residues. The trim removed 3 bases at V and 6 bases at J, leaving 15 bases unmatched. CDR3 in DNA: TGTGCCAGCAGTTTCCTCCGTGAGACAGGGGATAAGGCTGAAGCTTTCTTT. Its translation is CASSFLRETGDKAEAFF.

The rearrangement uses TRBV28 and TRBJ1-4, with 8 bases fitting TRBD1. The trim removed 4 bases at V and 3 bases at J, leaving 4 bases unmatched. The germline gives CDR1 MDHEN, CDR2 SYDVKM. This CDR3 spans 15 amino acids. The CDR3 DNA reads as TGTGCCAGCAGTTCCCCAGGGGGCCCTAATGAAAAACTGTTTTTT. Its protein product is CASSSPGGPNEKLFF.

The rearrangement links TRBV27 to TRBJ2-5, with 10 bases identical to TRBD1. J was trimmed by 2 bases and V by 5 bases; bases with no gene match: 5. Germline CDR1 reads MNHEY; CDR2 reads SMNVEV (reference sequence). The CDR3 is 15 amino acids. CDR3 in amino acids: CASSQRQGAQETQYF. DNA of the CDR3: TGTGCCAGCAGTCAAAGACAGGGGGCACAAGAGACCCAGTACTTC.

A single count supports this clone. This chain links TRBV30 with TRBJ2-3, with 10 positions matching TRBD2. With V trimmed by 7 bases and J by 2 bases, 3 bases remained unmatched. Germline CDR1 GTSNPN, CDR2 SVGIG (reference sequence). The CDR3 consists of 13 residues. CDR3 sequence (DNA): TGTGCCTTAAGCGGGGGGGCCACAGATACGCAGTATTTT. Translated, it gives CALSGGATDTQYF.

The V gene is TRBV5-5, the J gene TRBJ1-6; TRBD1 aligns across 12 bases. With V trimmed by 5 bases and J by 9 bases, 9 bases remained unmatched. Germline CDR1 SGHKS, CDR2 YYEKEE (reference sequence). The CDR3 extends over 16 amino acids. CDR3 sequence (DNA): TGTGCCAGCAGGCTCCGACCGGGACAGGGGGCTTCACCCCTCCACTTT. Its protein product is CASRLRPGQGASPLHF.

The chain recombines TRBV6-1 with TRBJ2-5; 9 bases align to TRBD1. The DNA end is a closer match to TRBJ2-7, so the J assignment may be wrong. The CDR3 runs 14 residues. Germline V lookup: CDR1 MNHNS, CDR2 SASEGT. In DNA form, the CDR3 reads TGTGCCAGCAGTGAGACAGGGGGAAAAAACGAGCAGTACTTC. Its protein product is CASSETGGKNEQYF.

This clone was seen only a few times. The junction departs from the called germline gene at one end, perhaps through a read error. The gene calls are TRBV5-8 and TRBJ2-1; 8 bases fit TRBD1. This CDR3 comprises 16 residues. Germline loops: CDR1 SGHTS, CDR2 YDEGEE. CDR3 in amino acids: CASSQEGQGTYNEQFF. The CDR3 DNA reads as TGCGCCAGCAGCCAGGAAGGACAGGGAACCTACAATGAGCAGTTCTTC. The full variable domain, in which reference TRBV5-8 and TRBJ2-1 provide the parts outside the CDR3, is EAGVTQSPTHLIKTRGQQATLRCSPISGHTSVYWYQQALGLGLQFLLWYDEGEERNRGNFPPRFSGRQFPNYSSELNVNALELEDSALYLCASSQEGQGTYNEQFFGPGTRLTVL.